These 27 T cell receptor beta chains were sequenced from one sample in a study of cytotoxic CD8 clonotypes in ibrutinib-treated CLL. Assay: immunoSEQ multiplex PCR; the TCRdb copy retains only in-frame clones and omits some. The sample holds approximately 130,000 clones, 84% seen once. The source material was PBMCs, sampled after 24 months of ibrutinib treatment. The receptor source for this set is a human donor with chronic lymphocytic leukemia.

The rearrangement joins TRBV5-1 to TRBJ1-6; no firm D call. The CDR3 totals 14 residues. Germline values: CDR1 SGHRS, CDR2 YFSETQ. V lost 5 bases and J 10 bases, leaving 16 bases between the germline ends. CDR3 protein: CASSRLQGGSPLHF. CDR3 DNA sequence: TGCGCCAGCAGTCGACTTCAAGGAGGGTCACCCCTCCACTTT.

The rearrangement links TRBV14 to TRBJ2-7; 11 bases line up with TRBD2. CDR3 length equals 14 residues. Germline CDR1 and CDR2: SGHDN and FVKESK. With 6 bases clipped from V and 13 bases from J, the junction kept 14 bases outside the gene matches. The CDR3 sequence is CASSLGGLAVGTYF. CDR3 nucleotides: TGTGCCAGCAGTCTTGGGGGACTAGCGGTGGGGACCTACTTC.

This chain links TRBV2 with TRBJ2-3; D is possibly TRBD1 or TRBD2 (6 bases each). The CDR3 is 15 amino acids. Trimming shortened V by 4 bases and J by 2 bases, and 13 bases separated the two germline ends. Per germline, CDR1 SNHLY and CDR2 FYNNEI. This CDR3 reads CASSVGGGNTDTQYF. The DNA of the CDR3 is TGTGCCAGCAGTGTAGGAGGGGGAAACACAGATACGCAGTATTTT. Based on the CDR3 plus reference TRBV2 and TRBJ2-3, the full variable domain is EPEVTQTPSHQVTQMGQEVILRCVPISNHLYFYWYRQILGQKVEFLVSFYNNEISEKSEIFDDQFSVERPDGSNFTLKIRSTKLEDSAMYFCASSVGGGNTDTQYFGPGTRLTVL.

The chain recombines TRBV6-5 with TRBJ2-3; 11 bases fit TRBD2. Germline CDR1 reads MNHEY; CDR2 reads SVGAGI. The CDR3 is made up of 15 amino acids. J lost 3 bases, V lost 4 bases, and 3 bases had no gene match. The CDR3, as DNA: TGTGCCAGCAGTTGGGCTAGCGGGGGGACAGATACGCAGTATTTT. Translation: CASSWASGGTDTQYF.

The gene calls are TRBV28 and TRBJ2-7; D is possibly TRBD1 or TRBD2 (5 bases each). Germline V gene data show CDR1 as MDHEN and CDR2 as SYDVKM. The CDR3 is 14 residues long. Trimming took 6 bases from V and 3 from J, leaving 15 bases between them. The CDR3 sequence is CASRPPGRLYEQYF. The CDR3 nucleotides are TGTGCCAGCAGACCCCCGGGACGGCTCTACGAGCAGTACTTC.

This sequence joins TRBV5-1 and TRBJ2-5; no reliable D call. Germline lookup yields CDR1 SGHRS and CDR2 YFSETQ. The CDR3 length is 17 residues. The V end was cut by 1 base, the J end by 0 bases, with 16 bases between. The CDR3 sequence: CASSLTFGLTHQETQYF. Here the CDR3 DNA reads TGCGCCAGCAGCTTGACTTTCGGGCTTACGCACCAAGAGACCCAGTACTTC.

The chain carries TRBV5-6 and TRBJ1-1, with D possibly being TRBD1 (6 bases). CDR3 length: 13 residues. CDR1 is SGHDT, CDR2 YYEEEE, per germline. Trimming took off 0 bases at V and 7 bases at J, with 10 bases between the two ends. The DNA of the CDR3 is TGTGCCAGCAGCTTGGCCGGACAGAGTGAAGCTTTCTTT. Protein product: CASSLAGQSEAFF.

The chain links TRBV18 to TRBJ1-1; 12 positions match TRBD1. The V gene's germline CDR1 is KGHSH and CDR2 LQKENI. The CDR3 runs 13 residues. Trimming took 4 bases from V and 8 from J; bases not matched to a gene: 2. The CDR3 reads CASSRDRGREAFF. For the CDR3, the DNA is TGTGCCAGCTCACGGGACAGGGGGCGCGAAGCTTTCTTT.

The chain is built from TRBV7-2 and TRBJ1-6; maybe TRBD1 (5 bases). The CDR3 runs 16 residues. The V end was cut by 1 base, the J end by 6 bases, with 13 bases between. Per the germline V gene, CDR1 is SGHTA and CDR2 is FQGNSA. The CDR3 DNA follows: TGTGCCAGCAGCTTAGAGTCCGGGGCAGCTAATTCACCCCTCCACTTT. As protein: CASSLESGAANSPLHF.

The CDR3 loop reads CASSSGPGLGEQFF. In DNA, the CDR3 is TGTGCCAGCAGTTCAGGGCCGGGTTTAGGTGAGCAGTTCTTC. The V and J genes are TRBV28 and TRBJ2-1; possible D gene TRBD1, 5 bases. The CDR3 has 14 amino acids. Looked up from germline, CDR1 is MDHEN and CDR2 is SYDVKM. Trimming pared 4 bases from V and 9 bases from J, leaving 16 bases between.

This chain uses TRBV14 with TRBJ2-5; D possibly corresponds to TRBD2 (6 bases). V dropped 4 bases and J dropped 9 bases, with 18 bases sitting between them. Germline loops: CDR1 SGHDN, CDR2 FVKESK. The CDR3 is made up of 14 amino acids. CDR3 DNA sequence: TGTGCCAGCAGCCTCGGTTTCGGAGCGGGTCCCCAGTACTTC. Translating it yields CASSLGFGAGPQYF. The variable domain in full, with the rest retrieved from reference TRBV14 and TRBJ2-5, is EAGVTQFPSHSVIEKGQTVTLRCDPISGHDNLYWYRRVMGKEIKFLLHFVKESKQDESGMPNNRFLAERTGGTYSTLKVQPAELEDSGVYFCASSLGFGAGPQYFGPGTRLLVL.

This CDR3 reads CASSELETQYF. The CDR3 nucleotides read TGTGCCAGCAGTGAACTCGAGACCCAGTACTTC. The chain links TRBV6-1 to TRBJ2-5; D not resolved. Germline V gene lookup returns CDR1 MNHNS and CDR2 SASEGT. V was clipped by 2 bases and J by 5 bases, with 3 bases between them. The CDR3 runs 11 residues.

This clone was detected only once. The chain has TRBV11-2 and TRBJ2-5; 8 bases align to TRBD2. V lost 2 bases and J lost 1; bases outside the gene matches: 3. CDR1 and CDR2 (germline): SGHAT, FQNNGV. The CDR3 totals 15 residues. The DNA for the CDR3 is TGTGCCAGCAGCTTACGGGGGGGATCCCAAGAGACCCAGTACTTC. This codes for CASSLRGGSQETQYF. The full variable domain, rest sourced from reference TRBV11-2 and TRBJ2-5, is EAGVAQSPRYKIIEKRQSVAFWCNPISGHATLYWYQQILGQGPKLLIQFQNNGVVDDSQLPKDRFSAERLKGVDSTLKIQPAKLEDSAVYLCASSLRGGSQETQYFGPGTRLLVL.

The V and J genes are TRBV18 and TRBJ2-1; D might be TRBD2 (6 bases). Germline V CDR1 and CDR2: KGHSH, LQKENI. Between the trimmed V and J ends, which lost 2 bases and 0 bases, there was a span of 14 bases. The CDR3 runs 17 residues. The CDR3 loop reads CASSPSTAGGSYNEQFF. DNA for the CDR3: TGTGCCAGCTCACCATCGACCGCCGGGGGCTCCTACAATGAGCAGTTCTTC.

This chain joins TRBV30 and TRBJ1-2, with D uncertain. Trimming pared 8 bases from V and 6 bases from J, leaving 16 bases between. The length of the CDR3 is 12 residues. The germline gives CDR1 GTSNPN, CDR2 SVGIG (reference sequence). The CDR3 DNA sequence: TGTGCCCGCCAAGGAAAGGGCGATGGCTACACCTTC. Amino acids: CARQGKGDGYTF.

For the CDR3, the DNA is TGTGCCAGCAGAAGCGGACAGGGGAACACTGAAGCTTTCTTT. Protein: CASRSGQGNTEAFF. The rearrangement joins TRBV6-5 to TRBJ1-1; 8 positions agree with TRBD1. V lost 6 bases, J lost 1 base, and 4 bases stayed unmatched. Germline V gene data show CDR1 as MNHEY and CDR2 as SVGAGI. The CDR3 totals 14 residues.

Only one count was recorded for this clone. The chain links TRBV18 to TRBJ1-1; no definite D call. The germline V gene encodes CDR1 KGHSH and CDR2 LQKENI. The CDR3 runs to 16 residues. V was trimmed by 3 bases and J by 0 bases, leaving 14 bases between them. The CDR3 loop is CASSPQLGRMNTEAFF. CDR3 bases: TGTGCCAGCTCACCGCAATTAGGCCGGATGAACACTGAAGCTTTCTTT.

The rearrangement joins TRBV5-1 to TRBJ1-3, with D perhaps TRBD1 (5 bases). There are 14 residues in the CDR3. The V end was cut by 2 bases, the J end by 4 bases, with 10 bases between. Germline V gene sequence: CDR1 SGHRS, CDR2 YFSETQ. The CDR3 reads CASSLAGYGNTIYF. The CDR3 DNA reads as TGCGCCAGCAGCTTAGCAGGGTACGGAAACACCATATATTTT.

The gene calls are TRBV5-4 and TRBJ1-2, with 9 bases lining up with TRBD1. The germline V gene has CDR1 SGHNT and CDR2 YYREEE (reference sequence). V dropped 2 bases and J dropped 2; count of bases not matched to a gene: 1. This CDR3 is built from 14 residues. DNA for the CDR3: TGTGCCAGCAGCTTCGACAGGGGGAACTATGGCTACACCTTC. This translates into CASSFDRGNYGYTF.

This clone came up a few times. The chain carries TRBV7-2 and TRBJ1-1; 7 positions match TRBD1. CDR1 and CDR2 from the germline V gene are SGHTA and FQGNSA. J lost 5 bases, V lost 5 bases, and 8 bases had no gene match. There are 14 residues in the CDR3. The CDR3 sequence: CASSKTGSLTEAFF. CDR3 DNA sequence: TGTGCCAGCAGCAAGACAGGGAGCCTAACTGAAGCTTTCTTT.

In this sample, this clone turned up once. DNA of the CDR3: TGTGCCAGTAGTATCCCCCGTGACAGGGGGAAAGAAAAACTGTTTTTT. Protein: CASSIPRDRGKEKLFF. V usage is TRBV19 and J usage is TRBJ1-4; 9 positions match TRBD1. The CDR3 spans 16 residues. In germline, CDR1 is LNHDA, CDR2 SQIVND (reference sequence). V shed 3 bases and J 8 bases; nucleotides not matched to a gene: 10.

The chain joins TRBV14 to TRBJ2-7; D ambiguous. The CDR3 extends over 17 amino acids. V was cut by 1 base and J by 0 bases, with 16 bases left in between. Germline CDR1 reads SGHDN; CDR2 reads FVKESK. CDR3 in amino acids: CASSQGTVGRHSYEQYF. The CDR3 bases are TGTGCCAGCAGCCAAGGTACCGTCGGACGGCACTCCTACGAGCAGTACTTC.

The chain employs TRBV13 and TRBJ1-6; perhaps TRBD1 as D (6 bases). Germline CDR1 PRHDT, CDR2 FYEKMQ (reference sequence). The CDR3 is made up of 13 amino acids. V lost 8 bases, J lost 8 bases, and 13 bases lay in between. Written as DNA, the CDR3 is TGTGCCAGCCGAGACAGGCGAGATTCACCCCTCCACTTT. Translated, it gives CASRDRRDSPLHF.

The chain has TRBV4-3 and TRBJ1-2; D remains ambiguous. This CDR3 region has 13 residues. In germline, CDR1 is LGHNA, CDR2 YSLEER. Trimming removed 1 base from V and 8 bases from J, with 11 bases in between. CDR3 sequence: CASSQGSGSGYTF. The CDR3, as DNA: TGCGCCAGCAGCCAAGGGTCAGGAAGCGGCTACACCTTC.

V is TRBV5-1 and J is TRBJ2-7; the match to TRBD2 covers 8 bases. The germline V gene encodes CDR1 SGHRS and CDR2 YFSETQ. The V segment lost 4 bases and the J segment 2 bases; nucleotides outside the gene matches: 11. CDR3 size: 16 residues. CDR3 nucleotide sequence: TGCGCCAGCAGCGCCGATGGGACTAGAGGACCCTACGAGCAGTACTTC. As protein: CASSADGTRGPYEQYF. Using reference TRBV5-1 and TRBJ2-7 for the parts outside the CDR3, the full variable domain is KAGVTQTPRYLIKTRGQQVTLSCSPISGHRSVSWYQQTPGQGLQFLFEYFSETQRNKGNFPGRFSGRQFSNSRSEMNVSTLELGDSALYLCASSADGTRGPYEQYFGPGTRLTVT.

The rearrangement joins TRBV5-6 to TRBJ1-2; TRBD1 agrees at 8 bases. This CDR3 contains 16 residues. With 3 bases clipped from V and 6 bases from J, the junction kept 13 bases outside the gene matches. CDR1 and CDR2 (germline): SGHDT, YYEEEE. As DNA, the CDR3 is TGTGCCAGCAGCTCAACCGGACAGGGATGGATAGATGGCTACACCTTC. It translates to CASSSTGQGWIDGYTF.

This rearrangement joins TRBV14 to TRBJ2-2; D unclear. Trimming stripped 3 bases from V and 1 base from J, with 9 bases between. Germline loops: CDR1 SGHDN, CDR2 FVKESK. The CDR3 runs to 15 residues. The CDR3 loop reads CASSQYSKNTGELFF. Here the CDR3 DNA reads TGTGCCAGCAGCCAGTATTCAAAGAACACCGGGGAGCTGTTTTTT.